The present T cell receptor (beta chain) was sequenced within a study of early stage breast cancer tumors. Study-wide background: Average read coverage per sample was roughly 9.3-fold. General study points: Functional markers like CD4, CD8 and FOXP3 were missed in bulk sequencing. Commonly generated sequences made up most enriched TCRB sequences shared between patients.

Each sample had two DNA replicates, about 0.47 ug blood or about 1.4 ug tissue. The method was immunoSEQ multiplex PCR; TCRdb's version includes in-frame clones alone and lacks a portion of them. Among approximately 52,000 clones listed, roughly 83% were seen once. Remarks on this clone: Antigen: not known.

Material for sequencing was blood. The receptor's source is a person aged 50-59 years with breast cancer.

The CDR3 DNA follows: TGCGCCAGCTCCCCCCTACAGGGGAGCACAGATACGCAGTATTTT. Its translation: CASSPLQGSTDTQYF. The chain couples TRBV5-1 to TRBJ2-3; 7 bases agree with TRBD1. The CDR3 sequence is 15 residues long. Unmatched junction bases numbered 8, after V lost 7 bases and J lost 0 bases. CDR1 is SGHRS and CDR2 is YFSETQ in the germline V gene.